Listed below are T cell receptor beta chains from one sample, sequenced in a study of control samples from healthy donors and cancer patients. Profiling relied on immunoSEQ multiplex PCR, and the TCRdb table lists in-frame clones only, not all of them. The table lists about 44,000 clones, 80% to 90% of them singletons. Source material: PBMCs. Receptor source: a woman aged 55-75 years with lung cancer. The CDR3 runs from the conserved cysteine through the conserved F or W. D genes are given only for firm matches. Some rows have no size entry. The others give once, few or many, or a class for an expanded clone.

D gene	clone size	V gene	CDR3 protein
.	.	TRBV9	CASSTSEGDRSEQYF
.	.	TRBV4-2	CASSQGPTEAFF
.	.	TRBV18	CASSTPQNTIYF
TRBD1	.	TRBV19	CATRRGLDRGSTDTQYF
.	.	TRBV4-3	CASSQTTDTEAFF
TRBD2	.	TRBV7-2	CASSLSLVVAGAPYEQYF
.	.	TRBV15	CATSRDRVPGSYGYTF
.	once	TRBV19	CASTDADTGELFF
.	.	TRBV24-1	CATSDLLPLNTEAFF
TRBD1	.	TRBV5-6	CASSLGGGTVHQPQHF
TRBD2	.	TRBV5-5	CASSSLAGEETQYF
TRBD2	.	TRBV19	CASSRWDYRNTGELFF
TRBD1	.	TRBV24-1	CATSATGDSHEQYF
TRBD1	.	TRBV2	CARQTGGSGTEAFF
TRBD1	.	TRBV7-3	CASSWTGGHEQFF
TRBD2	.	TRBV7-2	CASSTPSGTSGSAQYF
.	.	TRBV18	CASSPLRDRSIYGSGANVLTF
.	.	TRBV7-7	CASSFSGNTDTQYF
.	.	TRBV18	CASSLPENYEQYF
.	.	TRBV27	CASSLKGLPEAFF
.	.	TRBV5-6	CASSLVRRPYEQYF
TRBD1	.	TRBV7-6	CASSFGTGVAETQYF
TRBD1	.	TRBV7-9	CASRRTGGAANTEAFF
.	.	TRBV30	CAWSVPSENTNEQFF
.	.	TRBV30	CAWSVRNEQYF
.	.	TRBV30	CAWSVPGEGEKLFF
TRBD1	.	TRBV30	CAWNRGLGPQHF
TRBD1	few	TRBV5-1	CASATGTGNTGELFF
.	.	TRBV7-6	CASSLSTADTQYF
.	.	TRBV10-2	CASSDPRVDQETQYF
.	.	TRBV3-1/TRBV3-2	CASSQGSSGNTIYF
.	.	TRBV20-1	CSASPSRGYNEQFF
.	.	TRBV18	CASSPTGSGANVLTF
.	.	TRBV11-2	CASSSQVGTSPYNEQFF
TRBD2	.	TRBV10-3	CAISVSWESGVSSYEQYF
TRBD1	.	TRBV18	CASSLGTGGLNTEAFF
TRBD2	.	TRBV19	CASRLAGGNEQFF
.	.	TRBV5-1	CASSFDSSGSYEQYF
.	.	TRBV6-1	CASSEGIFTNTEAFF
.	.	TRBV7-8	CASSRGRGNNNEQFF
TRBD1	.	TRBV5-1	CASMSTRDRDVNEQFF
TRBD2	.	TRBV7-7	CASSPSSGGDTQYF